These 27 T cell receptor beta chains were sequenced from one sample in a study of response to subunit inactivated influenza vaccine. TCRdb reanalysed the RT-PCR reads using MiXCR and keeps one entry per CDR3 protein. The sample holds hundreds of thousands of distinct CDR3 sequences, approximately 15% seen once. The source was CD4+ T cells sorted from PBMCs, collected less than 25 months after vaccination. These receptors all stem from a man between 50 and 69 years old who received an inactivated influenza vaccine.

This clonotype was seen only a few times. This chain links TRBV28 with TRBJ2-1; TRBD2 matches 8 bases. CDR1 and CDR2 (germline): MDHEN, SYDVKM. V trimming: 4 bases; J trimming: 9 bases; junction bases outside the gene matches: 17. This CDR3 is 17 amino acids long. The CDR3 DNA reads as TGTGCCAGCAGTTCAAACCCGGGACTAGGTAGACAAAGTGAGCAGTTCTTC. This translates into CASSSNPGLGRQSEQFF. Full variable domain (missing parts from reference TRBV28 and TRBJ2-1): DVKVTQSSRYLVKRTGEKVFLECVQDMDHENMFWYRQDPGLGLRLIYFSYDVKMKEKGDIPEGYSVSREKKERFSLILESASTNQTSMYLCASSSNPGLGRQSEQFFGPGTRLTVL.

The V and J genes are TRBV7-9 and TRBJ2-7, with 8 bases fitting TRBD2. The V gene end was trimmed by 1 base and the J gene end by 6 bases; junction bases not matched to a gene: 8. This CDR3 has 15 residues. Germline CDR1 and CDR2: SEHNR and FQNEAQ (reference sequence). In DNA form, the CDR3 reads TGTGCCAGCAGCTTAGGTAGTAGCGGGAATCTCGAGCAGTACTTC. Protein: CASSLGSSGNLEQYF.

The V and J genes are TRBV7-6 and TRBJ2-7; 11 positions match TRBD2. The CDR3 loop spans 16 amino acids. J lost 2 bases, V lost 1 base, and 4 bases had no gene match. Per germline, CDR1 SGHVS and CDR2 FNYEAQ. This CDR3 reads CASSLEQGLAAYEQYF. The CDR3 bases are TGTGCCAGCAGCTTAGAGCAGGGACTAGCGGCCTACGAGCAGTACTTC.

The chain carries TRBV5-1 and TRBJ2-2, with D uncertain. The CDR3 has 15 amino acids. CDR1 is SGHRS, CDR2 YFSETQ, per germline. V lost 2 bases and J lost 5, with 13 bases in between. CDR3 DNA: TGCGCCAGCAGCTTAGTGGTATCATCAACCGGGGAGCTGTTTTTT. Its protein is CASSLVVSSTGELFF.

The chain combines TRBV5-5 with TRBJ2-2, with a tentative D call TRBD1 (5 bases). Germline V CDR1 and CDR2: SGHKS, YYEKEE (reference sequence). V shed 4 bases and J shed 4 bases, with 11 bases lying between them. The CDR3 totals 14 residues. The CDR3 here is CASSLGLGTGELFF. The CDR3 DNA sequence: TGTGCCAGCAGCCTGGGGCTCGGCACCGGGGAGCTGTTTTTT.

The chain links TRBV28 to TRBJ1-6; 7 positions match TRBD1. Germline V lookup: CDR1 MDHEN, CDR2 SYDVKM. V dropped 6 bases and J dropped 7; count of bases not matched to a gene: 0. This CDR3 is 12 amino acids long. The CDR3 loop is CASRQGNSPLHF. The CDR3 DNA is TGTGCCAGCAGACAGGGGAATTCACCCCTCCACTTT.

This clonotype was counted a few times. This sequence joins TRBV7-9 and TRBJ2-5; TRBD2 matches at 13 bases. The J segment lost 2 bases and the V segment lost 5 bases, leaving 5 bases of the junction unmatched. Germline lookup yields CDR1 SEHNR and CDR2 FQNEAQ (reference sequence). There are 16 residues in the CDR3. CDR3: CASSRGLAGLQETQYF. In DNA form, the CDR3 reads TGTGCCAGCAGCCGGGGACTAGCGGGGTTACAAGAGACCCAGTACTTC.

This clonotype showed up many times. The chain couples TRBV9 to TRBJ2-3; D is unclear. The CDR3 consists of 13 residues. Trimming cost V 4 bases and J 5 bases, with 11 bases left between them. Per the germline V gene, CDR1 is SGDLS and CDR2 is YYNGEE. The CDR3 sequence: CASSPSVGDTQYF. DNA for the CDR3: TGTGCCAGCAGCCCCTCTGTCGGAGATACGCAGTATTTT.

The chain couples TRBV30 to TRBJ1-1; weak D call: TRBD1 (6 bases). Germline CDR1 and CDR2: GTSNPN and SVGIG (reference sequence). The CDR3 is 13 amino acids. Trimming left V 4 bases short and J 6 bases short, with 15 bases between. CDR3 DNA: TGTGCCTGGAACGCAGGGGAGGTCGCTGAAGCTTTCTTT. It translates to CAWNAGEVAEAFF.

This clonotype has only a few counts. This rearrangement joins TRBV24-1 to TRBJ2-1, with D hard to call. The CDR3 loop spans 11 amino acids. Germline V gene lookup returns CDR1 KGHDR and CDR2 SFDVKD. V lost 0 bases and J 11 bases, leaving 4 bases between the germline ends. Here the CDR3 DNA reads TGTGCCACCAGTGATTTGGGACAGCAGTTCTTC. It yields the protein CATSDLGQQFF.

The chain uses TRBV5-1 and TRBJ1-1; 9 nucleotides match TRBD1. CDR1 SGHRS and CDR2 YFSETQ come from the germline V gene. The CDR3 loop spans 15 amino acids. V shed 0 bases and J 5 bases; nucleotides not matched to a gene: 5. CDR3 sequence (DNA): TGCGCCAGCAGCTTGGGGGGACAGGGAAAAACTGAAGCTTTCTTT. Translating it yields CASSLGGQGKTEAFF.

As to this clonotype: With a much larger clone just one base away, this may be a read error. The V and J genes are TRBV7-9 and TRBJ2-3; the D is unclear. V gave up 8 bases and J gave up 6 bases, with 15 bases separating them. CDR1 and CDR2 (germline): SEHNR, FQNEAQ (reference sequence). This CDR3 is 13 amino acids long. CDR3 coding DNA: TGTGCCAGCTGCCGTGGGAACTGGGATACGCAGTATTTT. This translates into CASCRGNWDTQYF.

This clonotype was recorded a few times. The V gene is TRBV6-2 or TRBV6-3, the J gene TRBJ1-5; D is unresolved. The CDR3 is 13 amino acids. The germline V and J ends were trimmed by 7 bases and 1 base, with 8 bases remaining between them. Germline CDR1 is MNHEY and CDR2 is SVGEGT. CDR3 sequence reads: CASKGGSNQPQHF. The CDR3, as DNA: TGTGCCAGCAAGGGAGGAAGCAATCAGCCCCAGCATTTT.

This clonotype occurred a few times. The chain has TRBV12-3 or TRBV12-4 and TRBJ2-3; the D gene is possibly TRBD2 (5 bases). The V end lost 6 bases, the J end lost 1 base, and 14 bases lay between the germline ends. The CDR3 is made up of 15 amino acids. The CDR3: CASSLRTFGTDTQYF. CDR3 nucleotides: TGTGCCAGCAGCCTCCGGACTTTCGGCACAGATACGCAGTATTTT.

The chain recombines TRBV6-2 or TRBV6-3 with TRBJ2-7, with 8 bases that match TRBD2. After removal of 5 bases from V and 6 bases from J, the junction contained 12 bases not matched to a gene. Germline CDR1 MNHEY, CDR2 SVGEGT. The CDR3 spans 15 residues. CDR3 DNA sequence: TGTGCCAGCAGTGCCGGGGGGGGCCTTCGTTCCGAGCAGTACTTC. It translates to CASSAGGGLRSEQYF.

The table lists this clonotype with a few counts. This chain joins TRBV7-2 and TRBJ1-1; D may be TRBD1 (5 bases). The CDR3 is 14 amino acids. V dropped 5 bases and J dropped 8 bases, with 18 bases sitting between them. CDR1 and CDR2 (germline): SGHTA, FQGNSA. CDR3 in amino acids: CASSPGGGSREAFF. CDR3 coding DNA: TGTGCCAGCAGCCCCGGGGGGGGATCTCGGGAAGCTTTCTTT.

This clonotype was seen only a few times. One end of the junction is discordant with germline, which a read error may explain. The V call is TRBV15, the J call TRBJ1-2; D may be TRBD1 (5 bases). Germline values: CDR1 LNHNV, CDR2 YYDKDF (reference sequence). This CDR3 is 14 amino acids long. In DNA, the CDR3 is TGTGCCACCAGGAGAGAGCAGGGCGTCTATGGCTACACCTTC. This sequence encodes CATRREQGVYGYTF. The entire variable domain, with the rest obtained from reference TRBV15 and TRBJ1-2, is as follows: DAMVIQNPRYQVTQFGKPVTLSCSQTLNHNVMYWYQQKSSQAPKLLFHYYDKDFNNEADTPDNFQSRRPNTSFCFLDIRSPGLGDTAMYLCATRREQGVYGYTFGSGTRLTVV.

The genes are TRBV24-1 and TRBJ2-5; TRBD2 matches 7 bases. Germline CDR1 and CDR2: KGHDR and SFDVKD. CDR3 length: 16 residues. The junction had 9 bases not matched to a gene; V was cut back by 2 bases and J by 4 bases. CDR3 nucleotide sequence: TGTGCCACCAGTGATTCTGGGGGAGGGCCCTCAGAGACCCAGTACTTC. It specifies CATSDSGGGPSETQYF.

The chain uses TRBV19 and TRBJ2-1; TRBD2 agrees at 11 bases. The germline gives CDR1 LNHDA, CDR2 SQIVND (reference sequence). The CDR3 length is 15 residues. V was pared by 7 bases and J by 8 bases, with 10 bases of the junction left unmatched. The CDR3 reads CASTGLAEEEDEQFF. CDR3 nucleotides: TGTGCCAGTACGGGACTAGCGGAGGAGGAGGATGAGCAGTTCTTC.

This clonotype was observed many times. The genes are TRBV7-2 and TRBJ2-6; TRBD1 might be the D (5 bases). Germline CDR1 and CDR2: SGHTA and FQGNSA. The CDR3 length is 15 residues. The V and J ends lost 1 base and 4 bases respectively, with 8 bases between them. CDR3 nucleotides: TGTGCCAGCAGCTTAGAGGGGCTCGGGGCCAACGTCCTGACTTTC. It codes for CASSLEGLGANVLTF.

This chain links TRBV12-3 or TRBV12-4 with TRBJ2-2; 8 nucleotides match TRBD2. The ends lost 1 base at V and 4 bases at J; junction bases unmatched: 2. The CDR3 extends over 15 amino acids. CDR3 region: CASSLGGRITGELFF. CDR3 nucleotide sequence: TGTGCCAGCAGTTTAGGCGGGAGGATCACCGGGGAGCTGTTTTTT.

This clonotype was seen a few times. This chain joins TRBV3-1 and TRBJ1-1; the match to TRBD1 covers 7 bases. The V and J ends lost 4 bases and 5 bases, in that order; junction bases with no gene match: 4. Germline lookup yields CDR1 LGHDT and CDR2 YNNKEL (reference sequence). The CDR3 has 13 amino acids. In DNA form, the CDR3 reads TGTGCCAGCAGCCCACTGACAGGGACTGAAGCTTTCTTT. It specifies CASSPLTGTEAFF.

Only a few counts were recorded for this clonotype. The genes are TRBV29-1 and TRBJ2-2, with 7 positions matching TRBD2. The trim removed 4 bases at V and 1 base at J, leaving 6 bases unmatched. The CDR3 is made up of 15 amino acids. Germline V gives CDR1 SQVTM, CDR2 ANQGSEA. The CDR3 DNA reads as TGCAGCGTTGGTTATGCTAGCGGGAACACCGGGGAGCTGTTTTTT. Translation: CSVGYASGNTGELFF.

This clonotype was found many times. The genes are TRBV2 and TRBJ1-5, with D possibly matching TRBD1 (5 bases). CDR3 length: 14 residues. The germline CDR1 and CDR2 sequences are SNHLY and FYNNEI. The germline V and J ends were trimmed by 6 bases and 3 bases, with 12 bases remaining between them. DNA for the CDR3: TGTGCCAGCAGACGACAGCTATTCAATCAGCCCCAGCATTTT. Protein: CASRRQLFNQPQHF.

This CDR3 is CSARGKRGLYNEQFF. CDR3 DNA: TGCAGTGCTAGAGGCAAGCGGGGGCTCTACAATGAGCAGTTCTTC. The chain carries TRBV20-1 and TRBJ2-1; 8 positions match TRBD2. The germline V gene has CDR1 DFQATT and CDR2 SNEGSKA (reference sequence). V was pared by 1 base and J by 3 bases, with 5 bases of the junction left unmatched. This CDR3 comprises 15 residues.

This clonotype has a handful of counts. The chain links TRBV12-3 or TRBV12-4 to TRBJ2-7, with unresolved D. The CDR3 contains 14 residues. V was cut by 5 bases and J by 9 bases, with 20 bases left in between. The CDR3 is CASSDNRTPLWQYF. CDR3 nucleotide sequence: TGTGCCAGCAGTGATAACCGGACCCCCCTATGGCAGTACTTC.

The chain has TRBV20-1 and TRBJ2-5; the D is unclear. The V end was cut by 2 bases, the J end by 2 bases, with 6 bases between. CDR1 and CDR2 from the germline V gene are DFQATT and SNEGSKA (reference sequence). This CDR3 contains 12 residues. As DNA, the CDR3 is TGCAGTGCTAGATCCAGACAAGAGACCCAGTACTTC. Protein: CSARSRQETQYF.